This TCR beta chain originates from a study of cytomegalovirus exposure and HLA in healthy donors. Study as a whole: The 95 to 150 validation repertoires, a later analysis reported, used the same platform as the roughly 610 first-cohort repertoires.

This CDR3 contains 16 residues. The germline V gene encodes CDR1 MDHEN and CDR2 SYDVKM. After removal of 3 bases from V and 4 bases from J, the junction contained 8 bases not matched to a gene. Clones were sequenced by immunoSEQ multiplex PCR, and TCRdb holds only the in-frame ones, with some missing. In the table there are about 110,000 clones, under 97% of which are singletons. On this clone itself: The target antigen is unknown.

The study's findings and limits: Through in vitro validation, a few CMV-associated chains were shown to be specific for CMV antigens.

The J gene is TRBJ2-1, the V gene TRBV28; 8 bases fit TRBD2. The sequence was obtained from a woman aged 18-35 years in good health and CMV-seronegative. Sequencing used PBMCs. The CDR3 DNA follows: TGTGCCAGCAGTTTTGGGAGCGGGGGTCCATACAATGAGCAGTTCTTC. Its translation: CASSFGSGGPYNEQFF.